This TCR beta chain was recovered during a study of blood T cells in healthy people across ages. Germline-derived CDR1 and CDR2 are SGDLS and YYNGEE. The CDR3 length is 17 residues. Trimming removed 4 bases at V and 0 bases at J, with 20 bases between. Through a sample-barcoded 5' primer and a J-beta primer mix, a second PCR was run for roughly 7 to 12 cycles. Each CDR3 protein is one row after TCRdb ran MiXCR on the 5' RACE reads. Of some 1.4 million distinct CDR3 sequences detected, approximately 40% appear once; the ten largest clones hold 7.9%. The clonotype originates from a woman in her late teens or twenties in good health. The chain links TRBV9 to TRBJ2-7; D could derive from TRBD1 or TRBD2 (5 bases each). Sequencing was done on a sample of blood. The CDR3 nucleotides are TGTGCCAGCAGCCGAGGGACCGGGACCGAAAGCTCCTACGAGCAGTACTTC. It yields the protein CASSRGTGTESSYEQYF.